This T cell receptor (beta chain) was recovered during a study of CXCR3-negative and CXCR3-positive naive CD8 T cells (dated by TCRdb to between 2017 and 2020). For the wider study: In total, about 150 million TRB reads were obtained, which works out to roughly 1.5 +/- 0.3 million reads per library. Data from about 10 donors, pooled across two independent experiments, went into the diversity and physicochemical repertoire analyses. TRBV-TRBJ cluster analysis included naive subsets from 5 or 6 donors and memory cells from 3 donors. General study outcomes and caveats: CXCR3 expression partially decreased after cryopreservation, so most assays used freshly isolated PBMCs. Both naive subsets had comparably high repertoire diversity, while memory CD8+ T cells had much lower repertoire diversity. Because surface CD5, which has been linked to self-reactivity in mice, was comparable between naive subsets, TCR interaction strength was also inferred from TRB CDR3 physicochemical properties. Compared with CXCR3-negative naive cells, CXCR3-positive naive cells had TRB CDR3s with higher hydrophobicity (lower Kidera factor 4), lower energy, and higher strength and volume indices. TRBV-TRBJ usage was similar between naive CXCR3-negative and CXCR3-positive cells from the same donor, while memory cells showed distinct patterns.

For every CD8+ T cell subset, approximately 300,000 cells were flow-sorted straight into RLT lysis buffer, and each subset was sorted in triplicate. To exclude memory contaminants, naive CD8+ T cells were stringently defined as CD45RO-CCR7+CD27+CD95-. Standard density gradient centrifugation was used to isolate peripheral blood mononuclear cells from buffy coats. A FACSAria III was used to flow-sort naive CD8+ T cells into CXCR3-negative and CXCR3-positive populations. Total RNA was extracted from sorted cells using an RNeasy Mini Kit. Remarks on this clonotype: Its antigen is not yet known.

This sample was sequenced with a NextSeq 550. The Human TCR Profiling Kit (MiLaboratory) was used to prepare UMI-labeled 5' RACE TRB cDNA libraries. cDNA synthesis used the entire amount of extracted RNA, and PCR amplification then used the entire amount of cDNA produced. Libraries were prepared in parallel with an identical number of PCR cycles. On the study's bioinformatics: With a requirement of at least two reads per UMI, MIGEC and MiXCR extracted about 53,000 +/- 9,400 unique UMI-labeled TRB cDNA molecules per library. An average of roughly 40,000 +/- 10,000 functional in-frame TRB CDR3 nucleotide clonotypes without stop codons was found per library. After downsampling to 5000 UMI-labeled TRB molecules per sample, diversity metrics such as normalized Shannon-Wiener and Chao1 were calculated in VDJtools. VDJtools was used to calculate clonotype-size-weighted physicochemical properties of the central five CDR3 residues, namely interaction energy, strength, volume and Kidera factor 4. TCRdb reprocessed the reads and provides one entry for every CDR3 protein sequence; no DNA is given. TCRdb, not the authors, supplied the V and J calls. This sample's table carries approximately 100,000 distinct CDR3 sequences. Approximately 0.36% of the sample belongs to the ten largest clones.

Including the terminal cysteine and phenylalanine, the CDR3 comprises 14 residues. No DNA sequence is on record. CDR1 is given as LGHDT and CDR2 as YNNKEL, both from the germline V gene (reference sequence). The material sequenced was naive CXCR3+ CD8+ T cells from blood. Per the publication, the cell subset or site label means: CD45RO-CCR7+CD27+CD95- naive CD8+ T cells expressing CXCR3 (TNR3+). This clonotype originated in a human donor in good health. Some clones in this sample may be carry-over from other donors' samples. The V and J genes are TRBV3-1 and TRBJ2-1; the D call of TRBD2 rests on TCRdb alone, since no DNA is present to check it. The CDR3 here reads CASTLGENHNEQFF.